This T cell receptor beta chain was identified during a study of CD8+CD57+ T cells in acquired aplastic anemia. Turning to the study itself: Healthy CD8+ samples averaged about 11.0 million reads. Broader study findings: The CD8+ Simpson's diversity of patients and controls was not significantly different. There were over 25 CD8+ CDR3 sequences that occurred in both patients and controls.

In this sample, this clonotype turned up many times. Its antigen is currently unknown. Template material for TCR beta VDJ and CDR3 profiling consisted of genomic DNA. TCRdb independently ran MiXCR on the reads; one entry per CDR3 protein. The sample has about 190,000 distinct CDR3 sequences, 54% seen once. The sequence was collected from a human donor in good health, serving as a control. Sequencing was done on a sample of sorted CD4+, CD8+, or CD8+CD57+ T cells (not recorded which) from PBMCs.

In DNA form, the CDR3 reads TGTGCCAGCAGCTTAATCCCTTCGGGGAGGGGGCAGAGTGAAAAACTGTTTTTT. Protein: CASSLIPSGRGQSEKLFF. The gene calls are TRBV7-2 and TRBJ1-4; 7 nucleotides agree with TRBD1. The germline gives CDR1 SGHTA, CDR2 FQGNSA. The CDR3 is 18 residues long. V shed 2 bases and J 7 bases; nucleotides not matched to a gene: 16.